A selection of T cell receptor beta chains follows, all from one sample in a study of blood T cell repertoires in COVID-19. Some clones are missing from TCRdb's copy, which holds only in-frame ones; the method was immunoSEQ multiplex PCR. The repertoire holds roughly 200,000 clones, with 82% as singletons. Sequencing was performed on PBMCs or T cells enriched from blood (not recorded which). The origin of the receptors is an older woman with acute COVID-19. Each CDR3 is given with its conserved first and last residue. A D gene is named only where the DNA matches it firmly.

TRBJ1-6	TRBD1	14	TRBV27	CASSLTGDNSPLHF
TRBJ2-1	-	18	TRBV6-1	CASSESRGSGKSYNEQFF
TRBJ1-2	TRBD1	13	TRBV3-1/TRBV3-2	CASSPHRGYGYTF
TRBJ1-1	-	13	TRBV12-5	CASGLGGNTEAFF
TRBJ1-6	-	13	TRBV7-2	CASKTPDTREFHF
TRBJ1-5	TRBD1	14	TRBV18	CASSRRDSSQPQHF
TRBJ2-1	-	12	TRBV30	CAWTGWYNEQFF
TRBJ2-5	-	16	TRBV7-2	CASSLVGGPMGETQYF
TRBJ1-4	TRBD1	15	TRBV24-1	CATSDTRDSPEKLFF
TRBJ1-6	TRBD1	15	TRBV11-2	CASSLPSGGNSPLHF
TRBJ1-4	TRBD1	14	TRBV18	CASSLGQGAEKLFF
TRBJ2-3	TRBD2	18	TRBV4-3	CASSQETSGGANTDTQYF
TRBJ1-1	-	13	TRBV19	CASIGQLERWAFF
TRBJ2-1	-	16	TRBV13	CASSLTTPFAYNEQFF
TRBJ2-5	-	14	TRBV5-1	CASSLVTVQETQYF
TRBJ1-2	TRBD1	17	TRBV5-6	CASSFSTGGFPHYGYTF
TRBJ2-3	TRBD1	16	TRBV3-1/TRBV3-2	CASSQTTGERADTQYF
TRBJ1-1	-	12	TRBV29-1	CSVRESGTEAFF